Following are 21 T cell receptor beta chains from one sample sequenced in a study of T cell responses to AZD1222 COVID-19 vaccine. Produced via immunoSEQ multiplex PCR; TCRdb's table is partial and in-frame only. The profile shows approximately 100,000 clones, approximately 90% of them singletons. Material: peripheral blood, obtained on day 0 of AZD1222 vaccination. The receptor source for this set is an adult in good health.

V gene TRBV12-2 combines with J gene TRBJ2-7; the tabulated D call, TRBD1, remains unverified against the DNA. TRBV12-2 is shown as a pseudogene. The CDR3 has 15 residues. The CDR3 protein is CASRFNAGKPYEQYF. The CDR3 nucleotides read TGTGCAAGTCGCTTTAACGCAGGGAAACCCTACGAGCAGTACTTC.

This clone has a single count. The V call is TRBV6-5, the J call TRBJ1-2; TRBD1 is a possible D gene (5 bases). The CDR3 totals 14 residues. Trimming took 5 bases from V and 5 from J, leaving 15 bases between them. In germline, CDR1 is MNHEY, CDR2 SVGAGI. In DNA, the CDR3 is TGTGCCAGCAGTACTGCAGGGAGTTGGTATGGCTACACCTTC. Residues: CASSTAGSWYGYTF.

The chain has TRBV7-6 and TRBJ2-2; TRBD2 agrees at 12 bases. The trim removed 7 bases at V and 2 bases at J, leaving 17 bases unmatched. This CDR3 is built from 20 residues. Germline V gene data show CDR1 as SGHVS and CDR2 as FNYEAQ. The CDR3 DNA is TGTGCCAGCACCCCAGCCCCACTAGCGGGGGGCTTCATTAACACCGGGGAGCTGTTTTTT. Its protein product is CASTPAPLAGGFINTGELFF.

This clone showed up just a few times. The chain employs TRBV9 and TRBJ2-1; D call uncertain. The germline gives CDR1 SGDLS, CDR2 YYNGEE. The ends were cut back, 0 bases at V and 10 bases at J, with 8 bases in the middle. CDR3 length: 12 residues. The CDR3 here is CASSVEDGEQFF. In DNA, the CDR3 is TGTGCCAGCAGCGTAGAAGACGGGGAGCAGTTCTTC.

The gene calls are TRBV9 and TRBJ1-3; unclear D gene. The CDR3 consists of 16 residues. The V gene's germline CDR1 is SGDLS and CDR2 YYNGEE. V was cut by 2 bases and J by 1 base, with 13 bases left in between. The CDR3 DNA reads TGTGCCAGCAGCGTGGGTAGACTGAGATCTGGAAACACCATATATTTT. Translating gives CASSVGRLRSGNTIYF.

The J gene is TRBJ1-3, the V gene TRBV7-2; D is possibly TRBD1 (5 bases). CDR1 SGHTA and CDR2 FQGNSA come from the germline V gene. CDR3 length: 16 amino acids. Trimming removed 1 base at V and 0 bases at J, with 10 bases between. The CDR3 sequence: CASSLVGTSSGNTIYF. In DNA form, the CDR3 reads TGTGCCAGCAGCTTAGTCGGGACCAGCTCTGGAAACACCATATATTTT.

The chain uses TRBV4-3 and TRBJ2-3, with TRBD2 identical over 9 bases. The CDR3 is 15 residues long. The ends lost 1 base at V and 6 bases at J; junction bases unmatched: 5. Germline CDR1 and CDR2: LGHNA and YSLEER. The CDR3 coding sequence is TGCGCCAGCAGCCAAGCGCGGGGGGGCAGGGATACGCAGTATTTT. Protein product: CASSQARGGRDTQYF.

CDR3 in DNA: TGTGCCAGCAGCTTGTGGGGAGAGGGGCAGCCCCAGCATTTT. The encoded protein is CASSLWGEGQPQHF. The chain is built from TRBV5-4 and TRBJ1-5; possible D gene TRBD1, 5 bases. The CDR3 spans 14 residues. CDR1 and CDR2 (germline): SGHNT, YYREEE (reference sequence). Trimming left V 1 base short and J 7 bases short, with 12 bases between.

The chain combines TRBV2 with TRBJ2-7, with 7 bases fitting TRBD1. CDR1 SNHLY and CDR2 FYNNEI come from the germline V gene. The CDR3 is 12 residues long. After removal of 8 bases from V and 3 bases from J, the junction contained 4 bases not matched to a gene. The CDR3 DNA reads TGTGCCAGCTCTGGGACAGTCTACGAGCAGTACTTC. Protein product: CASSGTVYEQYF.

This rearrangement joins TRBV28 to TRBJ2-7; D gene ambiguous. CDR3 length: 12 amino acids. Trimming cost V 4 bases and J 6 bases, with 10 bases left between them. From germline, CDR1 is MDHEN and CDR2 SYDVKM. This CDR3 reads CASSSTPPEQYF. The CDR3 nucleotides are TGTGCCAGCAGTTCAACCCCCCCCGAGCAGTACTTC.

The chain employs TRBV27 and TRBJ1-5; 9 bases align to TRBD1. The V segment lost 6 bases and the J segment 5 bases; nucleotides outside the gene matches: 8. Germline V CDR1 and CDR2: MNHEY, SMNVEV (reference sequence). This CDR3 is 15 amino acids long. The CDR3 DNA reads TGTGCCAGCAGGTGGGGGGACAGGGTCGATCAGCCCCAGCATTTT. It translates to CASRWGDRVDQPQHF.

This chain connects TRBV9 to TRBJ1-1; 9 bases fit TRBD1. V shed 8 bases and J 0 bases; nucleotides not matched to a gene: 5. CDR1 and CDR2 (germline): SGDLS, YYNGEE. The CDR3 totals 14 residues. CDR3: CASNRGLMNTEAFF. The CDR3 DNA reads TGTGCCAGTAACAGGGGGCTCATGAACACTGAAGCTTTCTTT. The whole variable domain, remainder taken from reference TRBV9 and TRBJ1-1, is DSGVTQTPKHLITATGQRVTLRCSPRSGDLSVYWYQQSLDQGLQFLIQYYNGEERAKGNILERFSAQQFPDLHSELNLSSLELGDSALYFCASNRGLMNTEAFFGQGTRLTVV.

The chain uses TRBV29-1 and TRBJ2-7; unclear D gene. V lost 4 bases and J lost 1, with 11 bases in between. Per the germline V gene, CDR1 is SQVTM and CDR2 is ANQGSEA. CDR3 length: 13 amino acids. As DNA, the CDR3 is TGCAGCGTTGCTAACAGACGATCCTACGAGCAGTACTTC. Translated: CSVANRRSYEQYF.

The gene calls are TRBV5-4 and TRBJ2-3, with TRBD1 matching 7 bases. The V segment lost 4 bases and the J segment 5 bases; nucleotides outside the gene matches: 4. Germline-derived CDR1 and CDR2 are SGHNT and YYREEE (reference sequence). The CDR3 totals 13 residues. In nucleotides, the CDR3 is TGTGCCAGCAGCGTGGACAGGCAAGATACGCAGTATTTT. This translates into CASSVDRQDTQYF.

V gene TRBV6-6 combines with J gene TRBJ1-2; weak D call: TRBD1 (5 bases). The germline V gene encodes CDR1 MNHNY and CDR2 SVGAGI (reference sequence). V was trimmed by 6 bases and J by 4 bases, leaving 18 bases between them. This CDR3 has 15 amino acids. This CDR3 is CASRTTGLGGYGYTF. The CDR3 region has the DNA TGTGCCAGCAGGACCACAGGCCTCGGTGGCTATGGCTACACCTTC.

The CDR3, as DNA: TGTGCCAGCAGCTCAAAGCCTAGCGGGGGCGCTTTCTCCTACGAGCAGTACTTC. Translating gives CASSSKPSGGAFSYEQYF. V gene TRBV7-2 combines with J gene TRBJ2-7, with 10 bases identical to TRBD2. The V gene's germline CDR1 is SGHTA and CDR2 FQGNSA. V lost 4 bases, J lost 0 bases, and 12 bases stayed unmatched. CDR3 length: 18 residues.

The rearrangement joins TRBV7-9 to TRBJ1-2; D call uncertain. CDR1 and CDR2 (germline): SEHNR, FQNEAQ (reference sequence). The V gene lost 6 bases and the J gene lost 2 bases, with 10 bases spanning the gap. The CDR3 spans 13 residues. CDR3 loop: CASRGDVNYGYTF. CDR3 nucleotides: TGTGCCAGCAGGGGAGACGTGAACTATGGCTACACCTTC.

A single count supports this clone. The CDR3: CAIGGGEGEAQHF. Written as DNA, the CDR3 is TGTGCCATCGGGGGAGGGGAGGGCGAGGCCCAGCATTTT. This chain connects TRBV10-3 to TRBJ1-5; perhaps TRBD1 as D (5 bases). Germline V gene lookup returns CDR1 ENHRY and CDR2 SYGVKD. The CDR3 spans 13 residues. V shed 8 bases and J shed 11 bases, with 19 bases lying between them.

This chain links TRBV29-1 with TRBJ2-7; maybe TRBD1 (5 bases). The germline V gene has CDR1 SQVTM and CDR2 ANQGSEA. Trimming removed 7 bases at V and 4 bases at J, with 23 bases between. The CDR3 runs to 15 residues. The CDR3 protein is CSAQIQVKTLYEQYF. In DNA form, the CDR3 reads TGCAGCGCCCAAATACAGGTGAAAACACTTTACGAGCAGTACTTC.

The V and J genes are TRBV6-5 and TRBJ1-2, with 7 bases lining up with TRBD1. V shed 6 bases, J shed 11 bases, and the junction held 12 bases outside the gene matches. Germline assignment: CDR1 MNHEY and CDR2 SVGAGI. The length of the CDR3 is 13 residues. CDR3 DNA sequence: TGTGCCAGCAGCTGGGACAGAACATCTAGGTACACCTTC. Its protein product is CASSWDRTSRYTF.

The chain couples TRBV10-3 to TRBJ1-5, with a tentative D call TRBD1 (5 bases). Germline V gene sequence: CDR1 ENHRY, CDR2 SYGVKD. The CDR3 is made up of 15 amino acids. V lost 6 bases, J lost 2 bases, and 14 bases lay in between. The DNA for the CDR3 is TGTGCCATCAGGTCGTCGGGGGATGGCAATCAGCCCCAGCATTTT. Its translation: CAIRSSGDGNQPQHF.